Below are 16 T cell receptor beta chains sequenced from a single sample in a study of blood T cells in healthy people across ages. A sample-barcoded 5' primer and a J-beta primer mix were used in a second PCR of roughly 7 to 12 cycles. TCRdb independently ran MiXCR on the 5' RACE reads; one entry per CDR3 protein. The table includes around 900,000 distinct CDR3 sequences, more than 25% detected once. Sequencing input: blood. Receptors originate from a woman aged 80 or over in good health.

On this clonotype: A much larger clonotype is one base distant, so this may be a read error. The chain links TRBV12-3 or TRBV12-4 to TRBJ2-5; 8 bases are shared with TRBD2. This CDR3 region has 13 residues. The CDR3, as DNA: TGTGCCAGCAGACGGGGGGGCCCGGAGACCCGGTACTTC. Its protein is CASRRGGPETRYF.

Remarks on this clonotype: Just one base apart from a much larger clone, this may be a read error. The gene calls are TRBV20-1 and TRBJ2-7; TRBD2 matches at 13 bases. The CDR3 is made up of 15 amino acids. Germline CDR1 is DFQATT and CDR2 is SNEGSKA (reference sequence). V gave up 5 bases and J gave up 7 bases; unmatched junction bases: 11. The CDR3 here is CSASSGTSGVNEQYF. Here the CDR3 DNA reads TGCAGTGCTTCCTCCGGGACTAGCGGGGTCAATGAGCAGTACTTC.

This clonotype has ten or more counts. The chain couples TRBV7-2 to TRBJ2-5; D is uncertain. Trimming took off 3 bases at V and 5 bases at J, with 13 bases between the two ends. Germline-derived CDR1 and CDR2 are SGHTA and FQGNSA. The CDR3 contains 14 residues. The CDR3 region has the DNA TGTGCCAGCAGCTTCCCAAGGGAATATGAGACCCAGTACTTC. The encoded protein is CASSFPREYETQYF.

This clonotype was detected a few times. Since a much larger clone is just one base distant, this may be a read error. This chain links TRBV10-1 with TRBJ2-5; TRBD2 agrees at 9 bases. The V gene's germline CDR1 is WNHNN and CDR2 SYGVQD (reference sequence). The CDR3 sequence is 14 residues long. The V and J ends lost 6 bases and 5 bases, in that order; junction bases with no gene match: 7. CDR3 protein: CASRDGTSKETQYF. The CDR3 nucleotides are TGCGCCAGCAGGGACGGGACTAGCAAGGAGACCCAGTACTTC.

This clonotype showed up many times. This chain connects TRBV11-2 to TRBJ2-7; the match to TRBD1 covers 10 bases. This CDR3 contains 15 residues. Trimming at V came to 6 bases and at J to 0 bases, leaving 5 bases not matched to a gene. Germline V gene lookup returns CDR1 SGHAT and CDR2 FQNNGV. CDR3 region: CASSWTGGGSYEQYF. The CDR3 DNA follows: TGTGCCAGCAGTTGGACAGGGGGAGGCTCCTACGAGCAGTACTTC.

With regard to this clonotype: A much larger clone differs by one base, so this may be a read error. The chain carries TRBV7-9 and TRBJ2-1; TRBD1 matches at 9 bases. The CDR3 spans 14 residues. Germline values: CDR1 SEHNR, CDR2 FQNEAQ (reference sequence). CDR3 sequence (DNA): TGTGCCTGCAGCTGGGACAGGGTTCGCGATGAGCAGTTCTTC. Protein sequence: CACSWDRVRDEQFF. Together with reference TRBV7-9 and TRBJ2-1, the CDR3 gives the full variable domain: DTGVSQNPRHKITKRGQNVTFRCDPISEHNRLYWYRQTLGQGPEFLTYFQNEAQLEKSRLLSDRFSAERPKGSFSTLEIQRTEQGDSAMYLCACSWDRVRDEQFFGPGTRLTVL.

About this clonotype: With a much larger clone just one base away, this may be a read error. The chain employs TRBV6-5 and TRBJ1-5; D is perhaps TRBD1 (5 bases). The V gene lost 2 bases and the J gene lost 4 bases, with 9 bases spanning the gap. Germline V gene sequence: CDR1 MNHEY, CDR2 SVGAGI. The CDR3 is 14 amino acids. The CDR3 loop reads CASSYPGGNQPQHF. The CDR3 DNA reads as TGTGCCAGCAGTTACCCGGGGGGGAATCAGCCCCAGCATTTT.

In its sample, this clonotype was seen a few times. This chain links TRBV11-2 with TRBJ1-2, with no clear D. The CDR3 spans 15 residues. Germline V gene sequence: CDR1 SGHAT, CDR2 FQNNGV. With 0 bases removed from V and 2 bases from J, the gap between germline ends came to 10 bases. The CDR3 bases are TGTGCCAGCAGCTTAGAATCGTCCAGCAACTATGGCTACACCTTC. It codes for CASSLESSSNYGYTF. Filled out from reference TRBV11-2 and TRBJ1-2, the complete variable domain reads EAGVAQSPRYKIIEKRQSVAFWCNPISGHATLYWYQQILGQGPKLLIQFQNNGVVDDSQLPKDRFSAERLKGVDSTLKIQPAKLEDSAVYLCASSLESSSNYGYTFGSGTRLTVV.

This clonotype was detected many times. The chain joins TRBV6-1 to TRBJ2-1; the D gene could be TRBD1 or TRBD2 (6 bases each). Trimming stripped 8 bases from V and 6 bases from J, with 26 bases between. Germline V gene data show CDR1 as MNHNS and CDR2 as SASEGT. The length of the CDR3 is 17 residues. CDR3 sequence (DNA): TGTGCCAGCTCGTTGGGGTGGGGGGCGCGACGACTCAATGAGCAGTTCTTC. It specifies CASSLGWGARRLNEQFF.

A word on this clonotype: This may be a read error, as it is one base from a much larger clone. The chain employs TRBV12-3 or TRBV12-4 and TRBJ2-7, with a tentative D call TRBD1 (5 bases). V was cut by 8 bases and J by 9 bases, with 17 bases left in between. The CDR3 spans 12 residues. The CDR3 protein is CASGITHQGQYF. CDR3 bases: TGTGCCAGCGGTATTACCCACCAGGGGCAGTACTTC.

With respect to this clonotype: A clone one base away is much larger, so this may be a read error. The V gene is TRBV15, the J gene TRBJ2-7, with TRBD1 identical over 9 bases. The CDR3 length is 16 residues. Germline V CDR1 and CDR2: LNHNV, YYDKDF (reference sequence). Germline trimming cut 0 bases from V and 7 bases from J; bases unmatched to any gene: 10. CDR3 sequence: CATSRDKRTGANEQYF. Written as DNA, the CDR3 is TGTGCCACCAGCAGAGATAAAAGGACAGGGGCTAATGAGCAGTACTTC.

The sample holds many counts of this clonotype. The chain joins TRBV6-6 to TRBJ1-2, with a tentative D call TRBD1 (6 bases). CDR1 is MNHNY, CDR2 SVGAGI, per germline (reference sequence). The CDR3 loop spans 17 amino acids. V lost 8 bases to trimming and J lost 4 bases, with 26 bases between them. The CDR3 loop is CASLDLGGTRTAYGYTF. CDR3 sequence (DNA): TGTGCCAGCCTAGATCTGGGGGGCACCCGGACTGCCTATGGCTACACCTTC.

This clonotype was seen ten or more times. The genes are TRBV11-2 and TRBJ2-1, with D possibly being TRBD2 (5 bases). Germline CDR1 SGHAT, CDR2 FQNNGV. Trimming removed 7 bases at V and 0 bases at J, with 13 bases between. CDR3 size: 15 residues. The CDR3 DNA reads TGTGCCAGCAACGAAGCGGTTGGCTCCTACAATGAGCAGTTCTTC. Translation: CASNEAVGSYNEQFF.

This CDR3 reads CASSSDRGWETQYF. Written as DNA, the CDR3 is TGTGCCAGCAGCAGTGACAGGGGGTGGGAGACCCAGTACTTC. The gene calls are TRBV7-2 and TRBJ2-7; TRBD1 matches 9 bases. The DNA end is a closer match to TRBJ2-5, so the J assignment may be wrong. Germline V CDR1 and CDR2: SGHTA, FQGNSA. The CDR3 totals 14 residues.

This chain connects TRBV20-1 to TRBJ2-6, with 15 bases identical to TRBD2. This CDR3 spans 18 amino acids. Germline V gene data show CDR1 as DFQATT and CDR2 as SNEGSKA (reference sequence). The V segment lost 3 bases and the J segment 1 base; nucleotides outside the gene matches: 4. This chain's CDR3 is CSASPGLAGGSGANVLTF. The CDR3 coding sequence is TGCAGTGCTAGCCCCGGACTAGCGGGAGGGTCTGGGGCCAACGTCCTGACTTTC.

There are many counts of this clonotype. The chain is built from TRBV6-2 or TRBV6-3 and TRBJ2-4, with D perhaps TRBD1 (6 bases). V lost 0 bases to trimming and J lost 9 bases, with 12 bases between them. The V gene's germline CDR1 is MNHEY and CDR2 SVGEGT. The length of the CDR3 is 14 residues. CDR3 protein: CASSYSLQGSIQYF. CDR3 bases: TGTGCCAGCAGTTACTCGTTGCAGGGGAGCATTCAGTACTTC.